Each of the 10 T cell receptor beta chains below was sequenced from the same sample in a study of cytomegalovirus exposure and HLA in healthy donors. A multiplex PCR was run with 60 Vbeta primers and 13 Jbeta primers. TCRdb's copy holds only in-frame clones and misses some; the assay was immunoSEQ multiplex PCR. This sample carries under 150,000 clones, approximately 69% of them seen once, and the ten largest clones take 4% to 4.5%. The sequenced material came from PBMCs. Source of these receptors: a woman in her forties in good health and CMV-seropositive.

This clone appeared many times. V and J are TRBV6-4 and TRBJ2-7; the D is unclear. The CDR3 sequence is 15 residues long. The V and J ends lost 7 bases and 0 bases respectively, with 16 bases between them. Per germline, CDR1 MRHNA and CDR2 SNTAGT. In DNA form, the CDR3 reads TGTGCCAGCAACCCTCCTAGAGAAAGCTCCTACGAGCAGTACTTC. Encoded protein: CASNPPRESSYEQYF.

The CDR3 reads CASSYRTSGSFYEQYF. The CDR3 DNA reads as TGTGCCAGCAGCTATAGGACTAGCGGGAGTTTTTACGAGCAGTACTTC. The chain links TRBV11-3 to TRBJ2-7; the match to TRBD2 covers 13 bases. CDR1 and CDR2 from the germline V gene are SGHNT and YENEEA. V dropped 4 bases and J dropped 4; count of bases not matched to a gene: 7. This CDR3 has 16 amino acids.

The CDR3 sequence: CASSVDGLAIEQFF. In DNA form, the CDR3 reads TGTGCCAGCAGCGTAGACGGGCTAGCGATTGAGCAGTTCTTC. This chain uses TRBV9 with TRBJ2-1; tentative D call: TRBD2 (6 bases). This CDR3 is built from 14 residues. Trimming removed 0 bases from V and 9 bases from J, with 13 bases in between. Germline CDR1 SGDLS, CDR2 YYNGEE.

This chain connects TRBV5-4 to TRBJ2-7; 8 bases align to TRBD2. V gave up 3 bases and J gave up 0 bases; unmatched junction bases: 8. The CDR3 contains 16 residues. The V gene's germline CDR1 is SGHNT and CDR2 YYREEE (reference sequence). CDR3 sequence reads: CASSSPTSASSYEQYF. CDR3 nucleotides: TGTGCCAGCAGCTCCCCGACTAGCGCCAGCTCCTACGAGCAGTACTTC.

This chain connects TRBV15 to TRBJ1-5, with 8 bases matching TRBD1. With 1 base clipped from V and 5 bases from J, the junction kept 1 base outside the gene matches. The CDR3 has 14 amino acids. CDR1 LNHNV and CDR2 YYDKDF come from the germline V gene (reference sequence). CDR3 in amino acids: CATSRAGGHQPQHF. Written as DNA, the CDR3 is TGTGCCACCAGCAGAGCAGGGGGCCATCAGCCCCAGCATTTT.

V is TRBV4-2 and J is TRBJ2-1; D ambiguous. The CDR3 has 15 residues. CDR1 is LGHNA and CDR2 is YNFKEQ in the germline V gene. V was trimmed by 4 bases and J by 3 bases, leaving 13 bases between them. The CDR3 is CASSPQYSVYNEQFF. The CDR3 nucleotides read TGTGCCAGCAGCCCCCAGTATTCCGTCTACAATGAGCAGTTCTTC.

The chain recombines TRBV7-9 with TRBJ2-7, with 7 bases identical to TRBD2. Germline CDR1 and CDR2: SEHNR and FQNEAQ (reference sequence). CDR3 size: 15 residues. The V segment lost 3 bases and the J segment 4 bases; nucleotides outside the gene matches: 9. The CDR3 coding sequence is TGTGCCAGCAGCTTCTTTGTGGGGGGGACGTACGAGCAGTACTTC. This codes for CASSFFVGGTYEQYF.

The genes are TRBV5-1 and TRBJ1-2; 9 nucleotides line up with TRBD1. In germline, CDR1 is SGHRS, CDR2 YFSETQ. Trimming cost V 2 bases and J 3 bases; bases outside gene matches: 5. CDR3 length equals 15 residues. CDR3 nucleotide sequence: TGCGCCAGCAGCTTAGGGACAGGGAGGGACTATGGCTACACCTTC. As protein: CASSLGTGRDYGYTF. The whole variable domain, remainder taken from reference TRBV5-1 and TRBJ1-2, is KAGVTQTPRYLIKTRGQQVTLSCSPISGHRSVSWYQQTPGQGLQFLFEYFSETQRNKGNFPGRFSGRQFSNSRSEMNVSTLELGDSALYLCASSLGTGRDYGYTFGSGTRLTVV.

The genes are TRBV2 and TRBJ1-1, with 10 bases identical to TRBD1. The germline CDR1 and CDR2 sequences are SNHLY and FYNNEI. Germline trimming cut 5 bases from V and 1 base from J; bases unmatched to any gene: 19. CDR3 length: 20 amino acids. The CDR3 coding sequence is TGTGCCAGCAGTTTCCCGGGACAGGGGATCGGCGGTAGTAAGAACACTGAAGCTTTCTTT. Translation gives CASSFPGQGIGGSKNTEAFF.

The rearrangement joins TRBV5-5 to TRBJ2-3, with D unresolved. The CDR3 is 14 amino acids. CDR1 and CDR2 from the germline V gene are SGHKS and YYEKEE (reference sequence). Trimming shortened V by 2 bases and J by 4 bases, and 11 bases separated the two germline ends. The CDR3 DNA is TGTGCCAGCAGCTTAGGCCGGGTTCCAGATACGCAGTATTTT. Its translation: CASSLGRVPDTQYF.